The T cell receptor beta chain described here comes from a study of blood T cell repertoires in COVID-19. Across the study: Collection of acute and convalescent COVID-19 samples took place in the United States, Italy and Spain. The analysed material was cDNA or gDNA that came from T cells, B-cell-depleted T cells, or PBMCs.

Per the study methods: Reference gene primer amplification gave nucleated cell count estimates. Here immunoSEQ multiplex PCR was the method, and the copy in TCRdb shows in-frame clones only, minus some. For V, J and clone size, that table is used; D and trimming come from the DNA. Of about 250,000 clones in the sample, roughly 88% are singletons; the top ten hold around 6.5%. Seattle-derived patients entered the study during active infection and were followed longitudinally. The V and J ends lost 6 bases and 3 bases respectively, with 15 bases between them. CDR3 length: 15 residues. Germline CDR1 is SNHLY and CDR2 is FYNNEI.

The chain couples TRBV2 to TRBJ1-5, with D possibly TRBD1 on 5 matching bases. Input material: peripheral blood. This receptor was identified in a woman aged 25 to 39 with COVID-19, enrolled during active disease. The CDR3 DNA reads TGTGCCAGCAGAGACCGTCAGGGACTCAATCAGCCCCAGCATTTT. This sequence encodes CASRDRQGLNQPQHF.